The entry below gives a single TCR beta chain sequence along with its context. Its antigen is unidentified. Clones were sequenced by immunoSEQ multiplex PCR, and TCRdb holds only the in-frame ones, with some missing. The sample records tens of thousands of clones, approximately 86% being singletons. The data belong to a study of OX40 agonist ivuxolimab in advanced cancers. Whole-study context: Dose-escalation patients were diagnosed with hepatocellular carcinoma, melanoma, renal cell cancer or head and neck cancer.

V lost 6 bases and J lost 2; bases outside the gene matches: 7. Germline values: CDR1 SNHLY, CDR2 FYNNEI. The CDR3 is 16 residues long. Findings of the study overall: The study observed clonal expansion of CD4+ and CD8+ blood T cells by week 6 at 0.1 to 3.0 mg/kg.

The starting material was CD4+ or CD8+ T cells sorted from blood, obtained in a trial of the OX40 agonist ivuxolimab. The rearrangement joins TRBV2 to TRBJ2-3, with 11 bases fitting TRBD2. The source is an adult with an advanced solid tumor such as melanoma, head and neck, liver or kidney cancer. This CDR3 reads CASRSSSGGTTDTQYF. CDR3 coding DNA: TGTGCCAGCAGATCGTCTAGCGGGGGGACCACAGATACGCAGTATTTT.